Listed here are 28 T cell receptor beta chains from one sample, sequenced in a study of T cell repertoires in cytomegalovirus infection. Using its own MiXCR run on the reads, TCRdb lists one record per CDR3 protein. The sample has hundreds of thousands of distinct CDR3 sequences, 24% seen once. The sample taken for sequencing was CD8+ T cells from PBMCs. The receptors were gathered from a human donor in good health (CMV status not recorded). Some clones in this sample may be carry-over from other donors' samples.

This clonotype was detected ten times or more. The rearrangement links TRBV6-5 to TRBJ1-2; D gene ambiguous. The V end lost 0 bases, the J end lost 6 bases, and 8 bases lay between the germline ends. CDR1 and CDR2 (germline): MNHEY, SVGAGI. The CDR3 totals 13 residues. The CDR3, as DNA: TGTGCCAGCAGTTACTCACAGCAAAATGGCTACACCTTC. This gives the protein CASSYSQQNGYTF.

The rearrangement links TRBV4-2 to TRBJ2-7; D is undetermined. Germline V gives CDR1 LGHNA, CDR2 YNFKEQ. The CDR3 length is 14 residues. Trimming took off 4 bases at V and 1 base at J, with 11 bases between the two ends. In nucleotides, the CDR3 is TGTGCCAGCAGCCCCACGGTGGGGTCCTACGAGCAGTACGTC. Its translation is CASSPTVGSYEQYV.

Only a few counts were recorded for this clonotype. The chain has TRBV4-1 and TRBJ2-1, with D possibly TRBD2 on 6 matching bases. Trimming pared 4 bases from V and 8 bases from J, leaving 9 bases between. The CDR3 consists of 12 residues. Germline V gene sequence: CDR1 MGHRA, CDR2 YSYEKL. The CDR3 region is CASSPRRDEQFF. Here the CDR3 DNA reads TGCGCCAGCAGCCCGAGGAGGGATGAGCAGTTCTTC.

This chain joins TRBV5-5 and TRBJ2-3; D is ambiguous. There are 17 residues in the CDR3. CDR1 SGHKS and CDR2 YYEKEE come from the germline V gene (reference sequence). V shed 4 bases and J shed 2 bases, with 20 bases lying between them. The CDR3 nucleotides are TGTGCCAGCAGCATGAAGACCTCGCCTCCTCCCACAGATACGCAGTATTTT. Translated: CASSMKTSPPPTDTQYF.

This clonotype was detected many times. DNA for the CDR3: TGTGCCAGCAGCGGTAGGGCTGCTAGCACAGATACGCAGTATTTT. Encoded protein: CASSGRAASTDTQYF. This chain uses TRBV7-8 with TRBJ2-3; D remains unclear. The CDR3 has 15 amino acids. Trimming left V 5 bases short and J 0 bases short, with 12 bases between. CDR1 SGHVS and CDR2 FQNEAQ come from the germline V gene.

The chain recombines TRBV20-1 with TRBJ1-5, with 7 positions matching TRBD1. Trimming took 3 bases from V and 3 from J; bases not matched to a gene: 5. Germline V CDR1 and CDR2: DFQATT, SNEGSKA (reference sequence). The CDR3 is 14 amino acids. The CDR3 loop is CSASTDRLNQPQHF. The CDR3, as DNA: TGCAGTGCTAGCACGGACAGGCTCAATCAGCCCCAGCATTTT.

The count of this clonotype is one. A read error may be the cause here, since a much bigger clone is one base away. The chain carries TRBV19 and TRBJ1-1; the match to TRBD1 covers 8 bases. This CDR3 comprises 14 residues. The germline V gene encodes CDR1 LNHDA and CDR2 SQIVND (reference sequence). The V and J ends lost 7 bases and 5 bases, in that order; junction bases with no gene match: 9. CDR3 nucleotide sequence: TGTGCCAGTATCCCCCGGGACAGGATTACTGAAGCTTTCTTT. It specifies CASIPRDRITEAFF.

CDR3 amino acids: CANRTQGVGETQYF. CDR3 sequence (DNA): TGTGCCAACAGGACACAGGGGGTCGGGGAGACCCAGTACTTC. The V and J genes are TRBV28 and TRBJ2-5, with 8 positions matching TRBD1. After removal of 10 bases from V and 5 bases from J, the junction contained 12 bases not matched to a gene. The CDR3 sequence is 14 residues long. Germline V gene sequence: CDR1 MDHEN, CDR2 SYDVKM.

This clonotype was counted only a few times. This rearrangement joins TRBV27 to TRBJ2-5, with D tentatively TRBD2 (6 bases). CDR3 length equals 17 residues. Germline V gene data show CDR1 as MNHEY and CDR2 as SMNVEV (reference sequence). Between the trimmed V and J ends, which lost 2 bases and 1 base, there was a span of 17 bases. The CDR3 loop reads CASSLNPLSGPQETQYF. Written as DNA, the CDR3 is TGTGCCAGCAGTTTAAACCCCTTAAGCGGGCCCCAAGAGACCCAGTACTTC.

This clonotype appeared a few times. CDR3 residues: CSARPGTVYEQYF. CDR3 sequence (DNA): TGCAGTGCTAGACCAGGGACTGTCTACGAGCAGTACTTC. The chain links TRBV20-1 to TRBJ2-7; a possible D gene is TRBD2 (6 bases). Germline assignment: CDR1 DFQATT and CDR2 SNEGSKA (reference sequence). The CDR3 sequence is 13 residues long. V lost 2 bases and J 3 bases, leaving 11 bases between the germline ends.

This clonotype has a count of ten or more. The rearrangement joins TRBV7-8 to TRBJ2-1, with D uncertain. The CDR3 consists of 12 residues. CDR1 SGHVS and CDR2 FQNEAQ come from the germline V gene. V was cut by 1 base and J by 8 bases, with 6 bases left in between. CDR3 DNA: TGTGCCAGCAGCTTAGGGCAGGATGAGCAGTTCTTC. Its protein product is CASSLGQDEQFF.

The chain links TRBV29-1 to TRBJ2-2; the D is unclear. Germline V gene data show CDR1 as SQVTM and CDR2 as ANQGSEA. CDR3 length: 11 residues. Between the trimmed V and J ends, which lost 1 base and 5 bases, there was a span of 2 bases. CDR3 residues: CSVEGTGELFF. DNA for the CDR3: TGCAGCGTTGAAGGAACCGGGGAGCTGTTTTTT.

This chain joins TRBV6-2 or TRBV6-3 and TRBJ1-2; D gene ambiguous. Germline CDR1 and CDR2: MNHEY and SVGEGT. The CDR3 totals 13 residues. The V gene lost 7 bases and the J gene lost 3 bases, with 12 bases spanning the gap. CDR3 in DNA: TGTGCCAGCATGATTACCCGGGACTATGGCTACACCTTC. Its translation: CASMITRDYGYTF.

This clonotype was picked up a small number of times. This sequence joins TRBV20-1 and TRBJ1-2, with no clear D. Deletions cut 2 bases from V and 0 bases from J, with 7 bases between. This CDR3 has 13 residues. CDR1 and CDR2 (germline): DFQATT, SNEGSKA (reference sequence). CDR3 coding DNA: TGCAGTGCTAGAAGGAACCCTAACTATGGCTACACCTTC. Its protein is CSARRNPNYGYTF.

The CDR3 reads CASSFFPARDRAEETQYF. CDR3 bases: TGTGCCAGCAGTTTTTTTCCAGCCCGGGACAGGGCCGAAGAGACCCAGTACTTC. The genes are TRBV28 and TRBJ2-5; TRBD1 aligns across 9 bases. The CDR3 length is 18 residues. CDR1 is MDHEN, CDR2 SYDVKM, per germline. The junction had 14 bases not matched to a gene; V was cut back by 3 bases and J by 3 bases.

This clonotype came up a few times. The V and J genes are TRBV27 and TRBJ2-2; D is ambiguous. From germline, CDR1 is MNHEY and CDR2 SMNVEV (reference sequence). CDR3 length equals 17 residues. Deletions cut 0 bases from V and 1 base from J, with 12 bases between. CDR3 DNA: TGTGCCAGCAGTTTATCGTTAGAGATGGTGAACACCGGGGAGCTGTTTTTT. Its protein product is CASSLSLEMVNTGELFF.

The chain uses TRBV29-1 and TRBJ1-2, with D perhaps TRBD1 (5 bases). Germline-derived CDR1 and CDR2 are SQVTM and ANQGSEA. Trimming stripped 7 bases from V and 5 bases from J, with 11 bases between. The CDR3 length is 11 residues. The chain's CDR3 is CSALDTYGYTF. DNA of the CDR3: TGCAGCGCTCTGGACACTTATGGCTACACCTTC.

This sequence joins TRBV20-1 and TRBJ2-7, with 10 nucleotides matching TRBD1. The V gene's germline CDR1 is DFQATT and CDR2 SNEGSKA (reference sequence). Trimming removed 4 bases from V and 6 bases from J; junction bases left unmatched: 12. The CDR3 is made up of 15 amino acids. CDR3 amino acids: CSANSKDRGHREQYF. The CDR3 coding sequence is TGCAGTGCTAACTCGAAAGACAGGGGGCATCGCGAGCAGTACTTC.

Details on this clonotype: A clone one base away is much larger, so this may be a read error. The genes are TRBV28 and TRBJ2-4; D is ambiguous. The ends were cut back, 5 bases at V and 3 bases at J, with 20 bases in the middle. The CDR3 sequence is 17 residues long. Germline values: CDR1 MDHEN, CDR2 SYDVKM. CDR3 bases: TGTGCCAGCAGTCCCGACATTACAAGCCTAGTCAAAAACATTCAGTACTTC. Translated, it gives CASSPDITSLVKNIQYF.

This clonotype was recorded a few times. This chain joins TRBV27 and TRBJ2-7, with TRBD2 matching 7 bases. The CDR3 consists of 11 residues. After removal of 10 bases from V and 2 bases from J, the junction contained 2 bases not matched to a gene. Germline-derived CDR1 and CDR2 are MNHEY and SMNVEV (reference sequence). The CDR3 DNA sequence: TGTGCCACGGGGACTACCTACGAGCAGTACTTC. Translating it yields CATGTTYEQYF.

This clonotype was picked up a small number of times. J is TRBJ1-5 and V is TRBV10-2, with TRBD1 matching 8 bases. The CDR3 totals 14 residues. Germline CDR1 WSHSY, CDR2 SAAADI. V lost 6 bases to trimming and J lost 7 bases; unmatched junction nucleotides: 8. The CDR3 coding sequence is TGCGCCAGCAGGGCCGACAGGGGTCGGCAGCCCCAGCATTTT. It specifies CASRADRGRQPQHF.

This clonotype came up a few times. The CDR3 protein is CASSLAQAVNEQFF. CDR3 nucleotide sequence: TGTGCCAGCAGCTTAGCGCAGGCCGTCAATGAGCAGTTCTTC. This sequence joins TRBV7-6 and TRBJ2-1; the D is unclear. The V gene's germline CDR1 is SGHVS and CDR2 FNYEAQ. The length of the CDR3 is 14 residues. Between the trimmed V and J ends, which lost 0 bases and 6 bases, there was a span of 9 bases.

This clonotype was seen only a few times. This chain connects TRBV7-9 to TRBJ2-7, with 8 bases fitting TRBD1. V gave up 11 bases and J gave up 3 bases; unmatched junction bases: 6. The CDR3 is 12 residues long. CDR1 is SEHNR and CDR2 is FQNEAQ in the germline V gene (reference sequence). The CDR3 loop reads CASRTGNYEQYF. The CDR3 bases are TGTGCCTCCCGGACAGGGAACTACGAGCAGTACTTC. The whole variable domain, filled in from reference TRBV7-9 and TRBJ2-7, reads DTGVSQNPRHKITKRGQNVTFRCDPISEHNRLYWYRQTLGQGPEFLTYFQNEAQLEKSRLLSDRFSAERPKGSFSTLEIQRTEQGDSAMYLCASRTGNYEQYFGPGTRLTVT.

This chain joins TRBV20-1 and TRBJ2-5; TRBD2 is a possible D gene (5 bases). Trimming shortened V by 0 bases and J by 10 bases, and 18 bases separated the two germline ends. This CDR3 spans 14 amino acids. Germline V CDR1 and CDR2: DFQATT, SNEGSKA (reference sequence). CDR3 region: CSARDRGAGRDQYF. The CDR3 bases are TGCAGTGCTAGAGATAGAGGCGCCGGTCGGGACCAGTACTTC.

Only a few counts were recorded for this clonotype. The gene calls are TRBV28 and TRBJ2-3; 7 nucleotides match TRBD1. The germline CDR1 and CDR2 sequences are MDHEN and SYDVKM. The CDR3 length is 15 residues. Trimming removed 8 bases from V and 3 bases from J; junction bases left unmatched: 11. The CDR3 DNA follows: TGTGCCAGCGCCTTGTGGACAGGCCGAACAGATACGCAGTATTTT. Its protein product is CASALWTGRTDTQYF. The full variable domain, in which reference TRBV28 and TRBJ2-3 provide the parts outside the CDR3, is DVKVTQSSRYLVKRTGEKVFLECVQDMDHENMFWYRQDPGLGLRLIYFSYDVKMKEKGDIPEGYSVSREKKERFSLILESASTNQTSMYLCASALWTGRTDTQYFGPGTRLTVL.

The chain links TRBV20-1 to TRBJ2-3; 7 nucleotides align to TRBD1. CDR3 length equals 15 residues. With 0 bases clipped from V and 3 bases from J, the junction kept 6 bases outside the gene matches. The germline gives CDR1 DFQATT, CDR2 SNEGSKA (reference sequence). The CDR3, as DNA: TGCAGTGCTAGAGAGAGGGGGCAGGGGACAGATACGCAGTATTTT. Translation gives CSARERGQGTDTQYF.

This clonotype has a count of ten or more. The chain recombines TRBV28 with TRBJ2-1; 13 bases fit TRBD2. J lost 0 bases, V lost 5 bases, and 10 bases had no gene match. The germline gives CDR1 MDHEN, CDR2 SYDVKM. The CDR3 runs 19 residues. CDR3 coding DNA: TGTGCCAGCAGTCCCGGGACTAGCGGGGCCCTGAGCTCCTACAATGAGCAGTTCTTC. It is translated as CASSPGTSGALSSYNEQFF.

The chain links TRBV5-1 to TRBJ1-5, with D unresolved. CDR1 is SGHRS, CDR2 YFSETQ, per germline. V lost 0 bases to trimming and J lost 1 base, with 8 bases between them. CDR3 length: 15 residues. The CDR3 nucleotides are TGCGCCAGCAGCTTGGGCCAGCAGAGCAATCAGCCCCAGCATTTT. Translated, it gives CASSLGQQSNQPQHF.